The present TCR beta chain was sequenced within a study of OX40 agonist ivuxolimab in advanced cancers. In terms of the full investigation: Ivuxolimab, which targeted the costimulatory receptor OX40 (CD134), was an agonistic, fully human IgG2 monoclonal antibody. Intravenous ivuxolimab was administered to patients every 2 weeks at six dose levels: 0.01, 0.1, 0.3, 1.5, 3 and 10 mg/kg. Of the approximately 50 dose-escalation patients, hepatocellular carcinoma was present in some 19, melanoma in approximately 15, renal cell carcinoma in 9 and head and neck cancer in 9. In the dose-escalation cohort, 82.7% of patients were male, and the mean age was roughly 60 years, with a range of 23 to 79. Prior anti-PD-1, anti-PD-L1 or anti-CTLA-4 therapy was permitted, and checkpoint inhibitors had been received by approximately 39% of dose-escalation patients. Three dose-escalation patients achieved partial responses, one with hepatocellular carcinoma and two with cutaneous melanoma. Peripheral TCRbeta sequencing was intended to test whether TCR sequence diversity was altered and clonal T-cell expansion was caused by ivuxolimab. The paper describes the monotherapy dose-escalation part (N of about 55 patients) of the phase I trial of ivuxolimab.

Concerning this clone: Its antigen is not yet known. Nothing much larger sits one base from this clone, and base qualities are not available.

The trial excluded patients who had a history of autoimmune disease or were on systemic immunosuppression. Peripheral blood for TCR sequencing was collected from all dose cohorts at baseline, on cycle 4 day 1, and on cycle 7 day 1. The samples were taken from a phase I, first-in-human, multicenter, open-label dose-escalation trial of ivuxolimab. The trial enrolled adults with locally advanced or metastatic head and neck squamous cell, hepatocellular, melanoma or renal cell carcinoma. Before TCR sequencing, CD4+ T cells and CD8+ T cells were sorted from peripheral blood as separate populations. To sequence the TCRbeta CDR3 region, genomic DNA was isolated from the sorted cells. The immunoSEQ Assay was used for sequencing of TCRbeta CDR3 regions. Drawn from immuneACCESS, this table holds only the in-frame rearrangements with V and J called that TCRdb kept. Clones are partly lost; checked studies trace under half to an unresolved V gene and leave the rest unexplained. This sample has about 70,000 clones in its table, and 85% to 95% of those were observed once. Around 5.1% of the sample rests with the top ten.

Study-level results and caveats: The antigen specificity of the clonally expanded peripheral T cells was not determined. After ivuxolimab, expanded clones were on average more numerous among CD8+ T cells than among CD4+ T cells. At doses from 0.1 to 3.0 mg/kg, clonal expansion was seen in both CD4+ and CD8+ blood T cells between baseline and week 6. Low levels of normalized T-cell clonal expansion were also seen in some patients who did not respond. In the 0.1-3.0 mg/kg groups, partial responders had among the lowest normalized peripheral clonal expansion, particularly in CD8+ T cells.

This sample comprised CD4+ or CD8+ T cells sorted from blood, obtained in a trial of the OX40 agonist ivuxolimab. This clonotype was sampled from an adult with an advanced solid tumor such as melanoma, head and neck, liver or kidney cancer.

The DNA reads TGTGCCAGCTGGGACAGATACACTGAAGCTTTCTTT. Its protein reads: CASWDRYTEAFF. The rearrangement combines TRBV6-5 with TRBJ1-1, with 7 central nucleotides matching TRBD1. V has 8 bases trimmed and J has 3 bases trimmed; junction bases matching no gene number 3. CDR1 MNHEY and CDR2 SVGAGI are derived from the germline V gene. Its CDR3 holds 12 amino acids, cysteine through phenylalanine. Just CDR3 DNA is preserved here, 36 bases in frame from base 1.